What follows are 16 T cell receptor beta chains derived from one specimen sequenced in a study of PD-1 blockade in classical Hodgkin lymphoma. TCRdb's copy holds only in-frame clones and misses some; the assay was immunoSEQ multiplex PCR. The table has tens of thousands of clones, 80% to 90% seen once. Brentuximab vedotin exposure varied among the patients, all of whom had relapsed after autologous stem cell transplantation. Specimen: peripheral blood mononuclear cells (PBMCs), collected before the second cycle of nivolumab. The receptor set was obtained from a human donor with classical Hodgkin lymphoma.

This sequence joins TRBV27 and TRBJ2-2, with 9 bases matching TRBD1. Losses at the gene ends were 6 bases for V and 4 bases for J; bases not matched to a gene: 12. This CDR3 has 17 residues. Germline CDR1 MNHEY, CDR2 SMNVEV (reference sequence). In DNA form, the CDR3 reads TGTGCCAGCAGGGGGACAGGGATTGGAGTAAGCACCGGGGAGCTGTTTTTT. It encodes CASRGTGIGVSTGELFF.

The gene calls are TRBV28 and TRBJ1-6; D might be TRBD1 (5 bases). The V gene's germline CDR1 is MDHEN and CDR2 SYDVKM. Trimming took off 2 bases at V and 2 bases at J, with 7 bases between the two ends. This CDR3 has 15 amino acids. The DNA of the CDR3 is TGTGCCAGCAGTTTACAGGGAACCTATAATTCACCCCTCCACTTT. Its translation: CASSLQGTYNSPLHF.

This chain joins TRBV19 and TRBJ2-2; 13 bases match TRBD2. Germline trimming cut 6 bases from V and 8 bases from J; bases unmatched to any gene: 9. The CDR3 is 16 residues long. The germline V gene has CDR1 LNHDA and CDR2 SQIVND (reference sequence). The CDR3, as DNA: TGTGCCAGTAGCCCCACCCGGACTAGCGGGAGAGGGGAGCTGTTTTTT. This gives the protein CASSPTRTSGRGELFF.

V and J are TRBV29-1 and TRBJ1-1; D is undetermined. The length of the CDR3 is 13 residues. V lost 1 base, J lost 2 bases, and 8 bases lay in between. The germline V gene encodes CDR1 SQVTM and CDR2 ANQGSEA. The CDR3 DNA sequence: TGCAGCGTTGAAGCGGCCTTTAACACTGAAGCTTTCTTT. Its protein product is CSVEAAFNTEAFF. Complete variable domain (other parts from reference TRBV29-1 and TRBJ1-1): SAVISQKPSRDICQRGTSLTIQCQVDSQVTMMFWYRQQPGQSLTLIATANQGSEATYESGFVIDKFPISRPNLTFSTLTVSNMSPEDSSIYLCSVEAAFNTEAFFGQGTRLTVV.

J is TRBJ2-3 and V is TRBV11-2, with 7 bases identical to TRBD2. The V segment lost 8 bases and the J segment 2 bases; nucleotides outside the gene matches: 16. Per germline, CDR1 SGHAT and CDR2 FQNNGV. The CDR3 extends over 17 amino acids. The CDR3 sequence: CASYGPAGFGITDTQYF. CDR3 in DNA: TGTGCCAGCTATGGTCCAGCGGGATTTGGAATCACAGATACGCAGTATTTT.

V and J are TRBV2 and TRBJ1-1; D is unclear. Trimming pared 0 bases from V and 1 base from J, leaving 9 bases between. CDR3 length equals 15 residues. The germline V gene has CDR1 SNHLY and CDR2 FYNNEI. In DNA, the CDR3 is TGTGCCAGCAGTGAAGCGCTAGCAGGGAACACTGAAGCTTTCTTT. Residues: CASSEALAGNTEAFF.

This chain uses TRBV15 with TRBJ1-3; D is possibly TRBD1 (6 bases). Trimming cost V 0 bases and J 2 bases, with 11 bases left between them. Germline CDR1 LNHNV, CDR2 YYDKDF (reference sequence). The CDR3 has 16 residues. The CDR3 sequence is CATSRDRGVAGNTIYF. The CDR3 DNA reads TGTGCCACCAGCAGAGATAGGGGGGTGGCTGGAAACACCATATATTTT.

The chain uses TRBV28 and TRBJ2-3; perhaps TRBD2 as D (5 bases). Looked up from germline, CDR1 is MDHEN and CDR2 is SYDVKM. The V and J ends lost 2 bases and 6 bases respectively, with 9 bases between them. CDR3 length equals 13 residues. CDR3 coding DNA: TGTGCCAGCAGTTTAGACTATAGGGATACGCAGTATTTT. Its protein product is CASSLDYRDTQYF.

The chain links TRBV10-1 to TRBJ2-2, with D unresolved. The CDR3 length is 14 residues. V lost 5 bases and J 5 bases, leaving 12 bases between the germline ends. The germline V gene encodes CDR1 WNHNN and CDR2 SYGVQD (reference sequence). The CDR3: CASSRNMRTGELFF. The CDR3 DNA reads TGCGCCAGCAGTCGCAATATGAGGACCGGGGAGCTGTTTTTT.

The chain is built from TRBV18 and TRBJ2-1, with D tentatively TRBD2 (5 bases). CDR1 and CDR2 (germline): KGHSH, LQKENI. Trimming stripped 6 bases from V and 7 bases from J, with 16 bases between. The CDR3 has 14 amino acids. The CDR3 sequence is CASSSALLANEQFF. CDR3 sequence (DNA): TGTGCCAGCTCCTCCGCTTTGCTAGCTAATGAGCAGTTCTTC.

This clone has a single count. The V call is TRBV11-1, the J call TRBJ2-7; TRBD1 is a possible D gene (6 bases). The ends were cut back, 4 bases at V and 5 bases at J, with 9 bases in the middle. CDR1 SGHAT and CDR2 FQDESV come from the germline V gene (reference sequence). The CDR3 consists of 12 residues. CDR3 sequence: CASSSGANEQYF. The CDR3 DNA reads as TGTGCCAGCAGCTCAGGGGCTAACGAGCAGTACTTC.

The CDR3, as DNA: TGTGCCAGCAGCTTAGACAGACAGGGGGCCTACGAGCAGTACTTC. As protein: CASSLDRQGAYEQYF. This rearrangement joins TRBV11-2 to TRBJ2-7, with 9 bases identical to TRBD1. With V trimmed by 0 bases and J by 2 bases, 2 bases remained unmatched. The CDR3 loop spans 15 amino acids. The germline gives CDR1 SGHAT, CDR2 FQNNGV.

V gene TRBV4-1 combines with J gene TRBJ1-4; D is ambiguous. Per the germline V gene, CDR1 is MGHRA and CDR2 is YSYEKL. The CDR3 length is 13 residues. Between the trimmed V and J ends, which lost 1 base and 8 bases, there was a span of 8 bases. CDR3 nucleotide sequence: TGCGCCAGCAGCCAAGTTTTACAGGAAAAACTGTTTTTT. As protein: CASSQVLQEKLFF.

The CDR3 loop reads CASSANYEQYF. The DNA for the CDR3 is TGTGCCAGCTCAGCGAACTACGAGCAGTACTTC. The V call is TRBV18, the J call TRBJ2-7, with D unresolved. Germline assignment: CDR1 KGHSH and CDR2 LQKENI. Trimming removed 5 bases at V and 3 bases at J, with 5 bases between. This CDR3 region has 11 residues. Looking up the rest from reference TRBV18 and TRBJ2-7 gives the full variable domain: NAGVMQNPRHLVRRRGQEARLRCSPMKGHSHVYWYRQLPEEGLKFMVYLQKENIIDESGMPKERFSAEFPKEGPSILRIQQVVRGDSAAYFCASSANYEQYFGPGTRLTVT.

CDR3 nucleotides: TGCGCCAGCAGCCCACTCGGACAGGGGAGGGAAAAACTGTTTTTT. Its protein is CASSPLGQGREKLFF. The chain is built from TRBV4-1 and TRBJ1-4, with TRBD1 identical over 9 bases. This CDR3 is built from 15 residues. Germline V gene sequence: CDR1 MGHRA, CDR2 YSYEKL. Unmatched junction bases numbered 8, after V lost 4 bases and J lost 8 bases.

In this sample, this clone turned up once. The chain links TRBV19 to TRBJ1-5; D is ambiguous. V gave up 0 bases and J gave up 6 bases, with 12 bases separating them. In germline, CDR1 is LNHDA, CDR2 SQIVND (reference sequence). The CDR3 length is 15 residues. The CDR3 DNA follows: TGTGCCAGTAGTATAGATTCGCAGGTTGGTCAGCCCCAGCATTTT. Translating it yields CASSIDSQVGQPQHF.